This TCR beta chain was recovered during a study of control samples from healthy donors and cancer patients. V lost 4 bases and J lost 7, with 16 bases in between. Germline V gene data show CDR1 as MNHEY and CDR2 as SVGAGI. The CDR3 is made up of 14 amino acids. Produced via immunoSEQ multiplex PCR; TCRdb's table is partial and in-frame only. Here the sample spans around 190,000 clones, 90% being singletons. Sequenced sample: blood. This clonotype originated in a woman in her forties or fifties in good health. The J gene is TRBJ1-2, the V gene TRBV6-5, with D possibly matching TRBD1 (6 bases). CDR3 bases: TGTGCCAGCAGTTTCAACAGGGTGGGTCGTGGCTACACCTTC. As protein: CASSFNRVGRGYTF.